This TCR beta chain was identified during a study of PD-L1 blockade in urothelial cancer. Time point reported: pretreatment peripheral blood. Germline CDR1 is SGDLS and CDR2 is YYNGEE. The CDR3 has 15 residues. Germline trimming cut 4 bases from V and 3 bases from J; bases unmatched to any gene: 5. TCRdb keeps only in-frame clones here, not all; method: immunoSEQ multiplex PCR. Of tens of thousands of clones detected, roughly 76% appear once; the ten largest clones hold 5.7%. Sample: PBMCs, taken around atezolizumab (anti-PD-L1) treatment. The chain links TRBV9 to TRBJ2-1, with 9 bases that match TRBD1. This TCR was sampled from a man in his 70s with urothelial cancer. CDR3 in amino acids: CASSSGQGSYNEQFF. The DNA for the CDR3 is TGTGCCAGCAGCAGTGGACAGGGGAGCTACAATGAGCAGTTCTTC. Drawing the rest from reference TRBV9 and TRBJ2-1, the complete variable domain is DSGVTQTPKHLITATGQRVTLRCSPRSGDLSVYWYQQSLDQGLQFLIQYYNGEERAKGNILERFSAQQFPDLHSELNLSSLELGDSALYFCASSSGQGSYNEQFFGPGTRLTVL.